This TCR beta chain stems from a study of OX40 agonist ivuxolimab in advanced cancers. Note on this clone: Antigen unknown.

Generated by immunoSEQ multiplex PCR, the TCRdb table keeps only in-frame clones and is missing some. Among around 50,000 clones, around 79% were seen once, and the ten largest hold over 7%. Whole-study findings and limits: Certain nonresponders likewise exhibited a low normalized T-cell clonal expansion.

The CDR3 has 12 amino acids. The germline V gene has CDR1 SNHLY and CDR2 FYNNEI. With 7 bases removed from V and 3 bases from J, the gap between germline ends came to 10 bases. The J gene is TRBJ2-7, the V gene TRBV2; perhaps TRBD1 as D (5 bases). The material was CD4+ or CD8+ T cells sorted from blood, obtained in a trial of the OX40 agonist ivuxolimab. This sequence was found in an adult with an advanced solid tumor such as melanoma, head and neck, liver or kidney cancer. DNA for the CDR3: TGTGCCAGCAAGTCCCAGGGCTACGAGCAGTACTTC. Protein: CASKSQGYEQYF.